This T cell receptor beta chain emerged from a study of cytomegalovirus exposure and HLA in healthy donors. PCR was performed using 60 Vbeta and 13 Jbeta primers. TCRdb keeps only in-frame clones here, not all; method: immunoSEQ multiplex PCR. The table lists 120,000 or so clones, roughly 9% of them singletons, with about 6.6% in the top ten. CDR1 and CDR2 (germline): SGHDN, FVKESK. CDR3 length: 15 amino acids. Trimming removed 5 bases at V and 1 base at J, with 14 bases between. This clone has a handful of counts. The rearrangement links TRBV14 to TRBJ1-1; a possible D gene is TRBD1 (5 bases). The clonotype comes from a woman in her forties in good health and CMV-seropositive. Sequenced sample: PBMCs. CDR3 sequence: CASSVGGAGNTEAFF. CDR3 nucleotides: TGTGCCAGCAGCGTAGGAGGGGCCGGGAACACTGAAGCTTTCTTT.